One sample yielded the 28 T cell receptor beta chains listed below, sequenced in a study of T cell responses to AZD1222 COVID-19 vaccine (dated by TCRdb to about 2021). Sample time point, as interpreted from the label and publication: about 28 days (+/-7) after the second vaccine dose. The method was the immunoSEQ multiplex PCR assay. Here the immuneACCESS table is served through TCRdb, limited to in-frame sequences with V and J called. Missing clones are a known gap in these copies; in checked studies unresolved V genes cover under half, and the rest lacks a known reason. The sample includes approximately 77,000 clones, with 92% observed a single time. The ten biggest clones cover roughly 4.8% of the sample. The specimen was peripheral blood, collected 28 days after the second AZD1222 dose. The receptors stem from an adult who received the AZD1222 COVID-19 vaccine.

V is TRBV30 and J is TRBJ1-6, with 9 bases fitting TRBD1. The germline CDR1 and CDR2 sequences are GTSNPN and SVGIG (reference sequence). The CDR3 runs 15 residues. The V and J ends lost 1 base and 5 bases, in that order; junction bases with no gene match: 3. CDR3 loop: CAWSARTGDNSPLHF. The CDR3 DNA reads as TGTGCCTGGAGTGCCCGGACAGGGGATAATTCACCCCTCCACTTT.

J is TRBJ1-3 and V is TRBV2; D remains unclear. Germline-derived CDR1 and CDR2 are SNHLY and FYNNEI. The CDR3 has 15 residues. The V end lost 4 bases, the J end lost 11 bases, and 21 bases lay between the germline ends. The CDR3 DNA follows: TGTGCCAGCAGTGTGGAGAAGACGGCCTCAGGTGCCATATATTTT. Protein: CASSVEKTASGAIYF.

This clone was seen a handful of times. The chain carries TRBV4-2 and TRBJ2-7; 8 bases match TRBD2. Germline values: CDR1 LGHNA, CDR2 YNFKEQ. The trim removed 0 bases at V and 2 bases at J, leaving 6 bases unmatched. This CDR3 has 16 amino acids. The CDR3 coding sequence is TGTGCCAGCAGCCAAGAAAGCGGGAGATTAACCTACGAGCAGTACTTC. Amino acids: CASSQESGRLTYEQYF.

V gene TRBV27 combines with J gene TRBJ2-1; no clear D. This CDR3 is 14 amino acids long. Looked up from germline, CDR1 is MNHEY and CDR2 is SMNVEV (reference sequence). Trimming removed 2 bases from V and 5 bases from J, with 10 bases in between. The CDR3 loop is CASSLVKADNEQFF. Written as DNA, the CDR3 is TGTGCCAGCAGTTTAGTTAAAGCCGACAATGAGCAGTTCTTC.

This rearrangement joins TRBV10-1 to TRBJ2-3; 7 nucleotides align to TRBD2. The V segment lost 3 bases and the J segment 4 bases; nucleotides outside the gene matches: 10. This CDR3 contains 16 residues. Germline V gene sequence: CDR1 WNHNN, CDR2 SYGVQD (reference sequence). CDR3 bases: TGCGCCAGCAGTGATTGGGGTAGCGGGCGCGCAGATACGCAGTATTTT. Residues: CASSDWGSGRADTQYF.

The chain carries TRBV29-1 and TRBJ1-4; D not certain. Trimming removed 3 bases from V and 5 bases from J, with 10 bases in between. The CDR3 extends over 13 amino acids. In germline, CDR1 is SQVTM, CDR2 ANQGSEA. This CDR3 reads CSVEAEGNEKLFF. The CDR3 DNA sequence: TGCAGCGTTGAGGCGGAGGGCAATGAAAAACTGTTTTTT.

This chain links TRBV21-1 with TRBJ1-1. TRBV21-1 is given as a pseudogene. The CDR3 covers 12 residues. The CDR3 bases are TGTGCCAGCAGCCCAAGCGGCACTGAAGCTTTCTTT. Its protein product is CASSPSGTEAFF.

V gene TRBV9 combines with J gene TRBJ2-7; 12 bases map to TRBD1. J lost 7 bases, V lost 4 bases, and 6 bases had no gene match. Germline V gives CDR1 SGDLS, CDR2 YYNGEE. CDR3 length: 14 residues. The CDR3 reads CASSMGQGAREQYF. The CDR3 nucleotides read TGTGCCAGCAGCATGGGACAGGGGGCGCGGGAGCAGTACTTC.

The V call is TRBV9, the J call TRBJ1-4; weak D call: TRBD1 (5 bases). The CDR3 spans 15 residues. V was shortened by 0 bases and J by 7 bases, with 13 bases between the two germline ends. CDR1 is SGDLS, CDR2 YYNGEE, per germline. The CDR3 sequence is CASSVGGGAGEKLFF. The CDR3 DNA is TGTGCCAGCAGCGTAGGGGGAGGGGCTGGTGAAAAACTGTTTTTT.

The chain links TRBV28 to TRBJ1-2, with TRBD1 identical over 8 bases. Germline assignment: CDR1 MDHEN and CDR2 SYDVKM. The trim removed 2 bases at V and 4 bases at J, leaving 3 bases unmatched. The CDR3 extends over 14 amino acids. The CDR3 nucleotides read TGTGCCAGCAGTTTACAGGACAGGGTCTATGGCTACACCTTC. Protein product: CASSLQDRVYGYTF.

A single count supports this clone. V and J are TRBV30 and TRBJ2-7; 7 nucleotides agree with TRBD2. V was clipped by 6 bases and J by 3 bases; unmatched bases: 5. This CDR3 has 12 residues. Looked up from germline, CDR1 is GTSNPN and CDR2 is SVGIG (reference sequence). CDR3: CACRLAGYEQYF. The CDR3 nucleotides are TGTGCCTGTCGACTAGCTGGCTACGAGCAGTACTTC.

The chain combines TRBV6-4 with TRBJ1-2; TRBD1 matches at 7 bases. The CDR3 runs to 13 residues. Germline CDR1 and CDR2: MRHNA and SNTAGT. With 2 bases clipped from V and 7 bases from J, the junction kept 4 bases outside the gene matches. CDR3 coding DNA: TGTGCCAGCAGTGACCCCAACAGGGGTGGCTACACCTTC. Its translation is CASSDPNRGGYTF.

The chain recombines TRBV30 with TRBJ1-5; D is perhaps TRBD1 (5 bases). The CDR3 is 13 amino acids. The V gene's germline CDR1 is GTSNPN and CDR2 SVGIG (reference sequence). V lost 3 bases and J lost 0, with 6 bases in between. In DNA, the CDR3 is TGTGCCTGGAGCGACAGTAGCAATCAGCCCCAGCATTTT. Encoded protein: CAWSDSSNQPQHF.

The V gene is TRBV7-9, the J gene TRBJ1-5; TRBD1 agrees at 11 bases. The germline V gene has CDR1 SEHNR and CDR2 FQNEAQ (reference sequence). This CDR3 has 16 residues. V shed 0 bases and J 7 bases; nucleotides not matched to a gene: 5. The CDR3 here is CASSLAGQGVWQPQHF. The CDR3 DNA is TGTGCCAGCAGCTTAGCGGGACAGGGGGTCTGGCAGCCCCAGCATTTT.

The CDR3 loop reads CASSTGQGGYNEQFF. For the CDR3, the DNA is TGCGCCAGCAGCACCGGACAGGGAGGCTACAATGAGCAGTTCTTC. The chain couples TRBV5-1 to TRBJ2-1, with 8 bases lining up with TRBD1. The CDR3 contains 15 residues. Trimming removed 4 bases from V and 3 bases from J; junction bases left unmatched: 6. Per germline, CDR1 SGHRS and CDR2 YFSETQ.

This rearrangement joins TRBV6-1 to TRBJ2-7; a weak D match, TRBD1 (6 bases). Germline V CDR1 and CDR2: MNHNS, SASEGT. The V and J ends lost 2 bases and 0 bases respectively, with 11 bases between them. The CDR3 has 15 amino acids. DNA of the CDR3: TGTGCCAGCAGTGAATCTTGGGGGCTCTCCTACGAGCAGTACTTC. Translating gives CASSESWGLSYEQYF.

The V and J genes are TRBV12-3 or TRBV12-4 and TRBJ1-2, with a tentative D call TRBD1 (5 bases). Between the trimmed V and J ends, which lost 2 bases and 7 bases, there was a span of 11 bases. The CDR3 has 13 amino acids. CDR3 DNA sequence: TGTGCCAGCAGTTTAACCCAGGGCCTTGGCTACACCTTC. Its protein product is CASSLTQGLGYTF.

The chain couples TRBV3-1 (or the pseudogene TRBV3-2) to TRBJ2-1; perhaps D is TRBD1 or TRBD2 (7 bases each). CDR3 length equals 15 residues. The germline CDR1 and CDR2 sequences are LGHDT and YNNKEL (reference sequence). V was trimmed by 1 base and J by 7 bases, leaving 14 bases between them. The CDR3 here is CASSQVYQGGNEQFF. The CDR3 nucleotides read TGTGCCAGCAGCCAAGTCTACCAGGGGGGGAATGAGCAGTTCTTC.

This chain joins TRBV12-3 or TRBV12-4 and TRBJ1-1; the D gene is possibly TRBD1 (5 bases). Trimming cost V 10 bases and J 5 bases, with 14 bases left between them. The CDR3 is made up of 12 amino acids. CDR3 in amino acids: CATRDDPTEAFF. The CDR3 DNA follows: TGTGCCACGAGGGACGACCCAACTGAAGCTTTCTTT.

This chain links TRBV18 with TRBJ1-3; D uncertain. The CDR3 runs to 14 residues. CDR1 KGHSH and CDR2 LQKENI come from the germline V gene. V was pared by 5 bases and J by 0 bases, with 8 bases between. In DNA, the CDR3 is TGTGCCAGCTCATTCACAGACTCTGGAAACACCATATATTTT. The encoded protein is CASSFTDSGNTIYF.

This sequence joins TRBV4-3 and TRBJ2-7; D uncertain. Germline V gene lookup returns CDR1 LGHNA and CDR2 YSLEER. Trimming took off 0 bases at V and 2 bases at J, with 11 bases between the two ends. The CDR3 extends over 15 amino acids. The CDR3 region is CASSQDVARTYEQYF. The CDR3 bases are TGCGCCAGCAGCCAAGATGTCGCCAGAACCTACGAGCAGTACTTC.

V and J are TRBV19 and TRBJ1-2; D unresolved. CDR1 is LNHDA and CDR2 is SQIVND in the germline V gene (reference sequence). V was clipped by 7 bases and J by 7 bases, with 19 bases between them. This CDR3 comprises 14 residues. As DNA, the CDR3 is TGTGCCAGTAACCCCCGAGGCGGCCTCACTGGCTACACCTTC. Protein product: CASNPRGGLTGYTF.

The chain links TRBV5-1 to TRBJ2-3; weak D call: TRBD2 (5 bases). This CDR3 has 14 amino acids. Germline values: CDR1 SGHRS, CDR2 YFSETQ. V gave up 4 bases and J gave up 2 bases, with 11 bases separating them. CDR3: CASSLGLLTDTQYF. CDR3 bases: TGCGCCAGCAGCCTCGGACTTCTCACAGATACGCAGTATTTT.

This sequence joins TRBV2 and TRBJ2-6; the match to TRBD2 covers 8 bases. The CDR3 is 17 residues long. The V gene end was trimmed by 7 bases and the J gene end by 1 base; junction bases not matched to a gene: 9. Germline lookup yields CDR1 SNHLY and CDR2 FYNNEI. DNA of the CDR3: TGTGCCAGCACCGGGGGGGGCAAAACTTCTGGGGCCAACGTCCTGACTTTC. Translation gives CASTGGGKTSGANVLTF.

The gene calls are TRBV14 and TRBJ1-5, with D unresolved. The germline V and J ends were trimmed by 5 bases and 4 bases, with 9 bases remaining between them. The CDR3 has 13 amino acids. CDR1 and CDR2 from the germline V gene are SGHDN and FVKESK. CDR3 DNA sequence: TGTGCCAGCAGCGAAGGGAGGAATCAGCCCCAGCATTTT. Translation gives CASSEGRNQPQHF.

V usage is TRBV14 and J usage is TRBJ1-2; unclear D gene. The CDR3 consists of 14 residues. From germline, CDR1 is SGHDN and CDR2 FVKESK. Trimming removed 1 base at V and 1 base at J, with 7 bases between. The CDR3 nucleotides read TGTGCCAGCAGCCAAGTAAGCCTTAACTATGGCTACACCTTC. Protein sequence: CASSQVSLNYGYTF.

The rearrangement links TRBV18 to TRBJ2-5; D is possibly TRBD1 (5 bases). This CDR3 is 13 amino acids long. Trimming cost V 4 bases and J 2 bases, with 8 bases left between them. Germline assignment: CDR1 KGHSH and CDR2 LQKENI. The CDR3 DNA reads TGTGCCAGCTCACGACAGCAACAAGAGACCCAGTACTTC. Residues: CASSRQQQETQYF.

The genes are TRBV7-2 and TRBJ2-2; the match to TRBD2 covers 12 bases. This CDR3 contains 15 residues. The germline CDR1 and CDR2 sequences are SGHTA and FQGNSA. Trimming at V came to 5 bases and at J to 5 bases, leaving 3 bases not matched to a gene. Here the CDR3 DNA reads TGTGCCAGCAGCCTGGGACTAGCGGGTACCGGGGAGCTGTTTTTT. This encodes CASSLGLAGTGELFF.